Each of the 19 T cell receptor beta chains below was sequenced from the same sample in a study of monozygotic twins with inflammatory bowel disease. TCRdb reprocessed the 5' RACE reads and reports one entry per CDR3 protein, with no DNA. The clone table shows around 370,000 distinct CDR3 sequences, with the ten largest holding just over 2.5%. The sequencing sample was made of blood. The receptor set was obtained from a human donor with ulcerative colitis or Crohn's disease, or a healthy co-twin of an affected twin (not recorded which).

V gene TRBV6-1 combines with J gene TRBJ2-2; lacking DNA, the TRBD2 call made by TCRdb goes unchecked. Looked up from germline, CDR1 is MNHNS and CDR2 is SASEGT. The CDR3 extends over 16 amino acids. The CDR3 sequence: CASSPTSGGYTGELFF.

This sequence joins TRBV2 and TRBJ2-5; TCRdb's assignment of TRBD1 cannot be checked, as there is no DNA. The CDR3 is 15 residues long. Germline lookup yields CDR1 SNHLY and CDR2 FYNNEI. The CDR3 region is CASSEQTGTRETQYF.

V gene TRBV7-6 combines with J gene TRBJ2-7; the TCRdb D gene call, TRBD1, has no DNA to confirm it. Germline CDR1 is SGHVS and CDR2 is FNYEAQ. CDR3 length: 15 amino acids. CDR3 amino acids: CASSLDDRSSYEQYF.

The rearrangement links TRBV5-6 to TRBJ2-7; as DNA is missing, the TRBD2 call by TCRdb cannot be tested. This CDR3 region has 16 residues. The germline V gene encodes CDR1 SGHDT and CDR2 YYEEEE. The CDR3: CASSAGTSGYSYEQYF.

CDR3 protein: CASSWSRTGNDEQYF. The gene calls are TRBV5-1 and TRBJ2-7; without DNA, the TCRdb call of TRBD1 cannot be checked. CDR1 SGHRS and CDR2 YFSETQ come from the germline V gene. The CDR3 runs 15 residues.

The chain couples TRBV7-3 to TRBJ2-2; checking the TCRdb D call of TRBD1 is not possible without DNA. Germline V lookup: CDR1 SGHTA, CDR2 FQGTGA. The CDR3 runs 15 residues. The CDR3 loop is CASSNPGGPGGELFF.

The CDR3 region is CASSSLGQKNTGELFF. The chain recombines TRBV7-2 with TRBJ2-2; TCRdb returns TRBD1, unconfirmable since there is no DNA. Germline V CDR1 and CDR2: SGHTA, FQGNSA. The CDR3 contains 16 residues.

This chain connects TRBV4-1 to TRBJ2-7; the TRBD1 assignment by TCRdb is unverifiable without DNA. Germline lookup yields CDR1 MGHRA and CDR2 YSYEKL. The CDR3 has 17 residues. The CDR3 reads CASSAVTGGAKKYEQYF.

The chain is built from TRBV20-1 and TRBJ2-4. This CDR3 is built from 14 residues. Germline CDR1 DFQATT, CDR2 SNEGSKA (reference sequence). The CDR3 protein is CSARDLGRKNIQYF.

This chain links TRBV19 with TRBJ2-1. Germline loops: CDR1 LNHDA, CDR2 SQIVND (reference sequence). The CDR3 runs 15 residues. The CDR3 region is CASRVGLSSYNEQFF.

The chain is built from TRBV5-1 and TRBJ2-3; TCRdb gives TRBD1 as the D gene, but with no DNA this cannot be confirmed. CDR3 length: 19 amino acids. The germline gives CDR1 SGHRS, CDR2 YFSETQ. CDR3 loop: CASSVNNLRTAFSTDTQYF. The full variable domain, rest sourced from reference TRBV5-1 and TRBJ2-3, is KAGVTQTPRYLIKTRGQQVTLSCSPISGHRSVSWYQQTPGQGLQFLFEYFSETQRNKGNFPGRFSGRQFSNSRSEMNVSTLELGDSALYLCASSVNNLRTAFSTDTQYFGPGTRLTVL.

The chain links TRBV5-1 to TRBJ1-4; TCRdb outputs TRBD1, but without DNA this stays unchecked. The germline CDR1 and CDR2 sequences are SGHRS and YFSETQ. The length of the CDR3 is 14 residues. The CDR3 reads CASSITGVGEKLFF.

This rearrangement joins TRBV9 to TRBJ2-2. Germline assignment: CDR1 SGDLS and CDR2 YYNGEE. CDR3 length: 15 residues. The CDR3 protein is CASSVTQLNTGELFF.

The chain is built from TRBV6-1 and TRBJ2-3; the TCRdb call, TRBD1, lacks DNA for checking. CDR1 MNHNS and CDR2 SASEGT come from the germline V gene. CDR3 length equals 15 residues. The CDR3: CASSEVRGSTDTQYF.

The chain joins TRBV18 to TRBJ2-7; the D call of TRBD2 rests on TCRdb alone, since no DNA is present to check it. Germline V gene sequence: CDR1 KGHSH, CDR2 LQKENI. The CDR3 is 12 residues long. CDR3 region: CASSPGGDEQYF. Based on the CDR3 plus reference TRBV18 and TRBJ2-7, the full variable domain is NAGVMQNPRHLVRRRGQEARLRCSPMKGHSHVYWYRQLPEEGLKFMVYLQKENIIDESGMPKERFSAEFPKEGPSILRIQQVVRGDSAAYFCASSPGGDEQYFGPGTRLTVT.

This chain connects TRBV5-1 to TRBJ2-4; TCRdb outputs TRBD1, but without DNA this stays unchecked. Germline loops: CDR1 SGHRS, CDR2 YFSETQ. The CDR3 spans 20 residues. The CDR3 loop reads CASSLAALGQGLSVKNIQYF.

The genes are TRBV6-1 and TRBJ2-7; TCRdb calls TRBD1, which cannot be checked without DNA. Germline CDR1 reads MNHNS; CDR2 reads SASEGT. This CDR3 has 17 residues. CDR3 in amino acids: CASSAILRDRGSYEQYF.

V gene TRBV4-2 combines with J gene TRBJ2-3. Per germline, CDR1 LGHNA and CDR2 YNFKEQ. The CDR3 spans 17 residues. CDR3 amino acids: CASSQDFRVYGADTQYF.

V usage is TRBV29-1 and J usage is TRBJ1-5. Germline V CDR1 and CDR2: SQVTM, ANQGSEA. The CDR3 extends over 14 amino acids. The CDR3 loop is CSVAEGIGNQPQHF.